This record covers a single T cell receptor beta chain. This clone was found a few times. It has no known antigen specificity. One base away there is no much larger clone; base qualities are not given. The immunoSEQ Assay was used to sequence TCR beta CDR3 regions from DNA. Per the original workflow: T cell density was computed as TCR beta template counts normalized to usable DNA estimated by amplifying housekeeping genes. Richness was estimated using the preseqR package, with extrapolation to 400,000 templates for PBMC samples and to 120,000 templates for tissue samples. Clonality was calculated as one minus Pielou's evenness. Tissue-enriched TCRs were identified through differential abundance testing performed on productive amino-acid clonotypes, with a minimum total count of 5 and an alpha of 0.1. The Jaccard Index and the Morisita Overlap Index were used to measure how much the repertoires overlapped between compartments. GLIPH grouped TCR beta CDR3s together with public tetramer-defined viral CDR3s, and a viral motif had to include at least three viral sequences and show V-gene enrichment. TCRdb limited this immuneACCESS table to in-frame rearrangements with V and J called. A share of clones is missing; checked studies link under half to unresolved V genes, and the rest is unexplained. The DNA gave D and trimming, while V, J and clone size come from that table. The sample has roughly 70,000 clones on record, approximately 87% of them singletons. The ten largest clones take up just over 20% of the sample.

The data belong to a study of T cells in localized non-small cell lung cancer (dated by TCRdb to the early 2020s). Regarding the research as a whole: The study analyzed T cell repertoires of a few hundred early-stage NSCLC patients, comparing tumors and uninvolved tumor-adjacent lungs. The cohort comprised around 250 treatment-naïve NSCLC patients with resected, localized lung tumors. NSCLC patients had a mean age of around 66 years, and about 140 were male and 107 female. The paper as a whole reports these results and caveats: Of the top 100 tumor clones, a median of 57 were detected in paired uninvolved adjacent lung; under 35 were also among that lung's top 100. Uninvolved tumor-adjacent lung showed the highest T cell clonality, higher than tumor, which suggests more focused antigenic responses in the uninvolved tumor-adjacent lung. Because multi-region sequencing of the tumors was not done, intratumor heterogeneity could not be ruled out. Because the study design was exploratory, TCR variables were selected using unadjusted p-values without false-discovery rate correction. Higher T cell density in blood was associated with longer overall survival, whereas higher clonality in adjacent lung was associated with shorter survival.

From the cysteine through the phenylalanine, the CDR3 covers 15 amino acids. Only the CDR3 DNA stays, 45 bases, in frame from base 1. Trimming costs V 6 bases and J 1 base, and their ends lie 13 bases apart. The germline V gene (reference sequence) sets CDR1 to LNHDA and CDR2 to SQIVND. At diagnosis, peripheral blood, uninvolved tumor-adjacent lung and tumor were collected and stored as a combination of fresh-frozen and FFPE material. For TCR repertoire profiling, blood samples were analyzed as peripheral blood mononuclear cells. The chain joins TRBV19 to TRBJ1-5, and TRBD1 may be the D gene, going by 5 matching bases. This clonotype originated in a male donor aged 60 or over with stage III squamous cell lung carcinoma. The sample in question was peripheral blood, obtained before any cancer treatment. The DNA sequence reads TGTGCCAGTAGGCCCTGGGCAGGGAGCAATCAGCCCCAGCATTTT. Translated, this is CASRPWAGSNQPQHF.